The 12 T cell receptor beta chains presented below share a single source sample, sequenced in a study of shared clonotypes between healthy human individuals. Clones were sequenced by immunoSEQ multiplex PCR, and TCRdb holds only the in-frame ones, with some missing. The table has 2 million to 2.5 million clones, 95% seen once. Sequencing input: naive CD4+ T cells sorted from blood. Subset described: CD45RA+ positively selected. The receptors stem from a man in his late teens or twenties in good health.

Only one count was recorded for this clone. This sequence joins TRBV30 and TRBJ1-5, with D perhaps matching TRBD1 (5 bases). The germline V gene has CDR1 GTSNPN and CDR2 SVGIG (reference sequence). Trimming shortened V by 0 bases and J by 3 bases, and 12 bases separated the two germline ends. There are 15 residues in the CDR3. CDR3 in amino acids: CAWSVSGLFNQPQHF. The CDR3 region has the DNA TGTGCCTGGAGTGTATCGGGACTGTTCAATCAGCCCCAGCATTTT.

The chain combines TRBV28 with TRBJ1-1, with D uncertain. This CDR3 has 11 residues. The V end lost 9 bases, the J end lost 0 bases, and 5 bases lay between the germline ends. Germline assignment: CDR1 MDHEN and CDR2 SYDVKM. CDR3 region: CASKVNTEAFF. CDR3 nucleotides: TGTGCCAGTAAAGTGAACACTGAAGCTTTCTTT.

The V call is TRBV15, the J call TRBJ2-1; 10 positions agree with TRBD2. CDR1 LNHNV and CDR2 YYDKDF come from the germline V gene (reference sequence). After removal of 1 base from V and 7 bases from J, the junction contained 7 bases not matched to a gene. The CDR3 has 16 residues. The CDR3 region has the DNA TGTGCCACCAGCAGAGCTAGCGGGGGCCGCGAGAATGAGCAGTTCTTC. It translates to CATSRASGGRENEQFF.

V is TRBV2 and J is TRBJ1-1; D call uncertain. This CDR3 has 15 amino acids. Germline-derived CDR1 and CDR2 are SNHLY and FYNNEI. Trimming removed 4 bases at V and 1 base at J, with 13 bases between. The CDR3 DNA reads as TGTGCCAGCAGTGTTGGTTGGGCCGGGAACACTGAAGCTTTCTTT. This codes for CASSVGWAGNTEAFF.

The gene calls are TRBV4-1 and TRBJ2-1; D call uncertain. The CDR3 covers 14 residues. V lost 4 bases, J lost 5 bases, and 12 bases lay in between. CDR1 is MGHRA and CDR2 is YSYEKL in the germline V gene. CDR3 DNA: TGCGCCAGCAGCCCTCCTACTCAAAACAATGAGCAGTTCTTC. Protein sequence: CASSPPTQNNEQFF.

The V gene is TRBV10-1, the J gene TRBJ2-7; D gene ambiguous. The CDR3 consists of 15 residues. Germline loops: CDR1 WNHNN, CDR2 SYGVQD (reference sequence). V dropped 8 bases and J dropped 2 bases, with 19 bases sitting between them. CDR3 DNA: TGCGCCAGCCACCATTACACAGTCGATACCTACGAGCAGTACTTC. Translating it yields CASHHYTVDTYEQYF.

Concerning this clone: The sample carries other DNA sequences with the same CDR3. This sequence joins TRBV7-2 and TRBJ1-2, with unresolved D. Germline assignment: CDR1 SGHTA and CDR2 FQGNSA. The CDR3 covers 12 residues. V was trimmed by 5 bases and J by 2 bases, leaving 6 bases between them. CDR3 coding DNA: TGTGCCAGCAGCCGACAAAACTATGGCTACACCTTC. Protein: CASSRQNYGYTF.

The rearrangement links TRBV7-3 to TRBJ2-3; D not certain. Germline V lookup: CDR1 SGHTA, CDR2 FQGTGA. V was pared by 3 bases and J by 4 bases, with 8 bases between. This CDR3 has 13 amino acids. CDR3 DNA sequence: TGTGCCAGCAGCTTCTACACGGCAGATACGCAGTATTTT. As protein: CASSFYTADTQYF.

About this clone: An end of the junction differs from the germline gene, which may be a read error. This sequence joins TRBV25-1 and TRBJ2-3; 8 bases are shared with TRBD2. Per the germline V gene, CDR1 is MGHDK and CDR2 is SYGVNS. The CDR3 has 12 residues. CDR3 nucleotide sequence: TGTGCCAGTGCGGGGGGCACGGATACGCAGTATTTT. The encoded protein is CASAGGTDTQYF.

The J gene is TRBJ2-7, the V gene TRBV4-3, with D perhaps being TRBD1 or TRBD2 (5 bases each). The V end lost 3 bases, the J end lost 2 bases, and 20 bases lay between the germline ends. The CDR3 has 17 amino acids. Germline V gives CDR1 LGHNA, CDR2 YSLEER. The CDR3 bases are TGCGCCAGCAGCCATTATTACTCCGGGACGGATACCTACGAGCAGTACTTC. This gives the protein CASSHYYSGTDTYEQYF.

In DNA, the CDR3 is TGTGCCAGCGGTAACCGAGGAGCGGGAGGTAGAGGGGAGCTGTTTTTT. It codes for CASGNRGAGGRGELFF. The V and J genes are TRBV25-1 and TRBJ2-2; 9 bases are a match to TRBD2. CDR1 and CDR2 (germline): MGHDK, SYGVNS. With 8 bases clipped from V and 8 bases from J, the junction kept 15 bases outside the gene matches. This CDR3 is built from 16 residues.

This chain uses TRBV6-1 with TRBJ1-5; D ambiguous. The germline CDR1 and CDR2 sequences are MNHNS and SASEGT. The CDR3 sequence is 15 residues long. Deletions cut 2 bases from V and 2 bases from J, with 10 bases between. The CDR3 spells CASSETSAGNQPQHF. The CDR3 nucleotides are TGTGCCAGCAGTGAAACATCCGCAGGCAATCAGCCCCAGCATTTT.